Listed below are T cell receptor beta chains from one sample, sequenced in a study of shared clonotypes between healthy human individuals. Only in-frame clones appear in the TCRdb table, and some are missing; sequencing was by immunoSEQ multiplex PCR. The sample has roughly 2.2 million clones; around 92% are singletons. Material: naive CD4+ T cells from PBMCs. These receptors were taken from a man aged 18 to 30 in good health. Some clones in this sample may be carry-over from other donors' samples. Both conserved end residues are part of each CDR3.

TRBJ2-2 | TRBV6-1 | CATRSDRGSFGELFF
TRBJ1-1 | TRBV19 | CASSIIGGSTEAFF
TRBJ2-3 | TRBV9 | CASSVEGGGGGTQYF
TRBJ1-2 | TRBV5-5 | CASSLSGGYGYTF
TRBJ2-2 | TRBV28 | CASSLRLKNTGELFF
TRBJ1-1 | TRBV7-2 | CASSLDGYGRTMNTEAFF
TRBJ1-2 | TRBV10-3 | CAISGPDRFTNYGYTF
TRBJ1-5 | TRBV11-2 | CASSLVGNQPQHF
TRBJ1-2 | TRBV29-1 | CSVDGQGSMGGYTF
TRBJ2-1 | TRBV5-1 | CASSTLAGANNEQFF
TRBJ1-5 | TRBV28 | CASSLGTIGDQPQHF
TRBJ1-4 | TRBV6-5 | CASKINRGRGEKLFF
TRBJ2-7 | TRBV9 | CASSVTVSSYEQYF
TRBJ2-7 | TRBV30 | CAWSAAGGEQYF
TRBJ1-2 | TRBV9 | CASSRDSNYGYTF
TRBJ1-2 | TRBV4-1 | CASSQDGVGVWYGYTF
TRBJ2-1 | TRBV20-1 | CSPWGGTPTFF
TRBJ1-3 | TRBV7-2 | CASSSMEGNTIYF
TRBJ1-3 | TRBV4-1 | CASSQDTTYWENTIYF
TRBJ2-1 | TRBV5-4 | CASSSHYQSYNEQFF
TRBJ2-1 | TRBV6-1 | CASSEAATGLAGYNEQFF
TRBJ2-3 | TRBV5-5 | CASSSARVGTDTQYF
TRBJ1-1 | TRBV6-1 | CASGQGAGTEAFF
TRBJ2-2 | TRBV2 | CASSGPGTNLVTGELFF
TRBJ1-2 | TRBV18 | CASSRSGDLSYGYTF
TRBJ2-7 | TRBV7-9 | CASSLARVDEQYF
TRBJ2-7 | TRBV5-8 | CASPRGPSYEQYF
TRBJ2-2 | TRBV5-1 | CASSLVGTGAGELFF
TRBJ2-2 | TRBV28 | CASRGQGVGELFF
TRBJ2-3 | TRBV5-1 | CASSFFLQGPVGDTQYF
TRBJ2-7 | TRBV6-1 | CATEPGQGGYEQYF
TRBJ1-5 | TRBV28 | CASSPSGLSNQPQHF
TRBJ1-1 | TRBV27 | CASRAMGSTEAFF
TRBJ1-4 | TRBV28 | CASFVGYGEKLFF
TRBJ2-5 | TRBV6-1 | CASSTGGIRETQYF
TRBJ2-6 | TRBV7-8 | CASSLAGRTSGANVLTF
TRBJ1-1 | TRBV28 | CASSTWTEMNTEAFF
TRBJ2-3 | TRBV9 | CASSVGLSGYTDTQYF
TRBJ2-7 | TRBV6-1 | CASSGTSRLNEQYF